Below, one T cell receptor (beta chain) is given with its context. Its antigen is not identified. The entry originates in a study of cytomegalovirus exposure and HLA in healthy donors. Study outcomes and limitations: The classifier reportedly diagnosed cytomegalovirus status with high sensitivity and specificity. Most TCR sequences were uncommon, yet certain public TCRs appeared in many donors.

Some clones are missing from TCRdb's copy, which holds only in-frame ones; the method was immunoSEQ multiplex PCR. This table has 150,000 to 200,000 clones, about 83% appearing once. CDR1 is SNHLY and CDR2 is FYNNEI in the germline V gene. The junction had 4 bases not matched to a gene; V was cut back by 5 bases and J by 4 bases. The CDR3 has 14 residues. The chain has TRBV2 and TRBJ2-7; 11 bases fit TRBD2. The sequence was obtained from a woman younger than 35 in good health and CMV-seronegative. The sample comprised PBMCs. This CDR3 reads CASSSGTSGYEQYF. The CDR3 bases are TGTGCCAGCAGTTCCGGGACTAGCGGTTACGAGCAGTACTTC.